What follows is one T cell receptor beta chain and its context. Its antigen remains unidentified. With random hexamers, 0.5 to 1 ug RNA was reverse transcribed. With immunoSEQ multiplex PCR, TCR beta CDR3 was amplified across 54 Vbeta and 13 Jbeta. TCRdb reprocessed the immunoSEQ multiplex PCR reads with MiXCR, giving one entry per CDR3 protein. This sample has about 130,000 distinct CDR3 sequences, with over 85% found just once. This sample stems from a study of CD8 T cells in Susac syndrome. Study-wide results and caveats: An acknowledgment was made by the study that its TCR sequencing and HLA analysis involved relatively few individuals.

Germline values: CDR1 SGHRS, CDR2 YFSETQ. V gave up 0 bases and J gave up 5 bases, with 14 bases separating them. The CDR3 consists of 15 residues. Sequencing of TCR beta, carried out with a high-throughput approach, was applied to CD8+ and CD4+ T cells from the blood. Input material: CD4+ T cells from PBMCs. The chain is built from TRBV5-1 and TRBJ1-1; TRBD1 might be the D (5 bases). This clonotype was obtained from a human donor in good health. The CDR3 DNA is TGCGCCAGCAGCTTGGAGGCCAGGGCCGCTACTGAAGCTTTCTTT. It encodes CASSLEARAATEAFF.